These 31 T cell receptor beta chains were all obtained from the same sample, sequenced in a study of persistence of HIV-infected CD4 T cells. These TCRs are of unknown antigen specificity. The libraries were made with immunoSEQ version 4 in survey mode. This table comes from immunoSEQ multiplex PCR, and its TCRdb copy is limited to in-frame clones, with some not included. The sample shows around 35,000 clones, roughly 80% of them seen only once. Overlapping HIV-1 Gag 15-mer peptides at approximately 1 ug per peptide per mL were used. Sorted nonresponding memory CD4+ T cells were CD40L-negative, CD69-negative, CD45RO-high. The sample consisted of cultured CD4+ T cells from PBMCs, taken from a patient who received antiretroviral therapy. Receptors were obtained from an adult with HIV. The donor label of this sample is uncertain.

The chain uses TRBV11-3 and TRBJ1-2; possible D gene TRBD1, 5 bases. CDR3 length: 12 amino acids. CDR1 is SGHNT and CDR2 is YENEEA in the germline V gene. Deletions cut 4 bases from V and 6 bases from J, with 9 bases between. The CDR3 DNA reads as TGTGCCAGCAGCTCAGGACACAATGGCTACACCTTC. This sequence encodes CASSSGHNGYTF. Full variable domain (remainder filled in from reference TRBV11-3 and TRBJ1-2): EAGVVQSPRYKIIEKKQPVAFWCNPISGHNTLYWYLQNLGQGPELLIRYENEEAVDDSQLPKDRFSAERLKGVDSTLKIQPAELGDSAVYLCASSSGHNGYTFGSGTRLTVV.

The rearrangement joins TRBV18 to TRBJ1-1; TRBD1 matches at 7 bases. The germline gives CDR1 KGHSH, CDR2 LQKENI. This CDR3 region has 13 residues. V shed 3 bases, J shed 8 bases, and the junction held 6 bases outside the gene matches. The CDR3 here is CASSPLLQGEAFF. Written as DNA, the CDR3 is TGTGCCAGCTCACCGCTTCTACAGGGGGAAGCTTTCTTT.

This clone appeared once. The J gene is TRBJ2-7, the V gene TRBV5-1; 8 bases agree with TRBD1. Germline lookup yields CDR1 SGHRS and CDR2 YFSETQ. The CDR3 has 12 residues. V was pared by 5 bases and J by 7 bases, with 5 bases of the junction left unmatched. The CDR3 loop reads CASSFRQGEQYF. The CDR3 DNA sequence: TGCGCCAGCAGTTTCCGACAGGGGGAGCAGTACTTC.

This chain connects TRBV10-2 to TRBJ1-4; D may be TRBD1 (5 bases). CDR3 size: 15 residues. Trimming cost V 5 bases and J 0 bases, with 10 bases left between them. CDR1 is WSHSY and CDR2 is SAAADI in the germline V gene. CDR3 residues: CASSRDRPTNEKLFF. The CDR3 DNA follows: TGCGCCAGCAGTAGGGACCGACCAACTAATGAAAAACTGTTTTTT.

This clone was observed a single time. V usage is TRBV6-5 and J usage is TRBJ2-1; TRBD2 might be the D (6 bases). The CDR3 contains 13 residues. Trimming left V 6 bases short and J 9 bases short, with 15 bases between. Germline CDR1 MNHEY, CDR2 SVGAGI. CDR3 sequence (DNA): TGTGCCAGCAGGCCTCGTCAGGGAGGTGAGCAGTTCTTC. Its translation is CASRPRQGGEQFF.

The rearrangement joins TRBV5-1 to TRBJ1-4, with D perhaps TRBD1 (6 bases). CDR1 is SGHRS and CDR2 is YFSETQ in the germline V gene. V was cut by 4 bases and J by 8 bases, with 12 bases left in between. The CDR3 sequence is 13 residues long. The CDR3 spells CASSGQIGEKLFF. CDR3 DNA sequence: TGCGCCAGCAGCGGACAGATTGGCGAAAAACTGTTTTTT.

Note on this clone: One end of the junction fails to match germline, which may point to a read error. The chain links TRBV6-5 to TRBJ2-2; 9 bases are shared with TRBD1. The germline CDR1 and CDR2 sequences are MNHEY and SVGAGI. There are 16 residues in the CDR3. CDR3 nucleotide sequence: TGTGCCAGCACTTACACCGGGACAGGGTTCACCGGGGAGCTGTTTTTT. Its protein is CASTYTGTGFTGELFF.

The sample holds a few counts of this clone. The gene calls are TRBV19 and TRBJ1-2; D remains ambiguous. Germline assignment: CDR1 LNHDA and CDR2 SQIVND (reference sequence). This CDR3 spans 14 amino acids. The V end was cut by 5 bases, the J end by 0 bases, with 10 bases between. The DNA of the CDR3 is TGTGCCAGTAGTTGGCAGCAATCTAACTATGGCTACACCTTC. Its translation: CASSWQQSNYGYTF. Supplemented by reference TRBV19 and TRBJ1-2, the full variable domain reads DGGITQSPKYLFRKEGQNVTLSCEQNLNHDAMYWYRQDPGQGLRLIYYSQIVNDFQKGDIAEGYSVSREKKESFPLTVTSAQKNPTAFYLCASSWQQSNYGYTFGSGTRLTVV.

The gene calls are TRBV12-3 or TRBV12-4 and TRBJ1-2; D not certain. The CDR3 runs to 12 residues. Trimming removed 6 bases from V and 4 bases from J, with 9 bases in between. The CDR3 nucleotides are TGTGCCAGCAGCTTTCTCCTCTATGGCTACACCTTC. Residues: CASSFLLYGYTF.

The CDR3 DNA is TGCGCCAGCAGCTTGAGCAGGGCTAGTGAAGGCTACACCTTC. Translation: CASSLSRASEGYTF. The V and J genes are TRBV5-1 and TRBJ1-2, with D maybe TRBD1 (5 bases). Germline V gene lookup returns CDR1 SGHRS and CDR2 YFSETQ. Trimming took 1 base from V and 8 from J, leaving 15 bases between them. This CDR3 is built from 14 residues. Full variable domain (rest looked up from reference TRBV5-1 and TRBJ1-2): KAGVTQTPRYLIKTRGQQVTLSCSPISGHRSVSWYQQTPGQGLQFLFEYFSETQRNKGNFPGRFSGRQFSNSRSEMNVSTLELGDSALYLCASSLSRASEGYTFGSGTRLTVV.

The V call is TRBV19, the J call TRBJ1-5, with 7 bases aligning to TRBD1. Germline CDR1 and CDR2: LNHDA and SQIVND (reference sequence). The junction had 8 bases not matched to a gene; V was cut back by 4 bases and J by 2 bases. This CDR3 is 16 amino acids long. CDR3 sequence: CASSTRQGIGNQPQHF. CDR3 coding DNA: TGTGCCAGTAGTACACGACAGGGAATCGGCAATCAGCCCCAGCATTTT. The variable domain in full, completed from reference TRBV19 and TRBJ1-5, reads DGGITQSPKYLFRKEGQNVTLSCEQNLNHDAMYWYRQDPGQGLRLIYYSQIVNDFQKGDIAEGYSVSREKKESFPLTVTSAQKNPTAFYLCASSTRQGIGNQPQHFGDGTRLSIL.

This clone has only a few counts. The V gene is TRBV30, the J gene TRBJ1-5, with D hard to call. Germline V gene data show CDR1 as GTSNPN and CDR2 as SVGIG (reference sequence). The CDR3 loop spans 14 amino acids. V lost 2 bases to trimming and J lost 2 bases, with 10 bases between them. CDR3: CAWSKGVGNQPQHF. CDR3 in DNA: TGTGCCTGGAGTAAGGGAGTGGGCAATCAGCCCCAGCATTTT.

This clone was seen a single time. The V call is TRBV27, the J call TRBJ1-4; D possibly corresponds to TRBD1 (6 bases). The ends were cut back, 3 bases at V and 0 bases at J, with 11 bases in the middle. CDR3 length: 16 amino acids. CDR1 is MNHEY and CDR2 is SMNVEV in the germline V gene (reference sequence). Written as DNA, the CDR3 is TGTGCCAGCAGTTTTTCGCGGACAGCAACTAATGAAAAACTGTTTTTT. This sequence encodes CASSFSRTATNEKLFF.

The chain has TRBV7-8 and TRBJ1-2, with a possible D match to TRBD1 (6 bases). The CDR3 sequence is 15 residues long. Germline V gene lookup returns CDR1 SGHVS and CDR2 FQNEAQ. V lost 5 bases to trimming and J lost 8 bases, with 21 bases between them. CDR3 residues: CASSAGQSALWGYTF. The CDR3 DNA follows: TGTGCCAGCAGCGCAGGACAGAGCGCCCTGTGGGGCTACACCTTC.

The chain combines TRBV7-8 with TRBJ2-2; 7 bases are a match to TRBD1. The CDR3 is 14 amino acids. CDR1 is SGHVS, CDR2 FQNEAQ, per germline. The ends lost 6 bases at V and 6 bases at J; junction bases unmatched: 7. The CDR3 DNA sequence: TGTGCCAGCAGTCCCTCCAGGGGGTCCGGGGAGCTGTTTTTT. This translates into CASSPSRGSGELFF.

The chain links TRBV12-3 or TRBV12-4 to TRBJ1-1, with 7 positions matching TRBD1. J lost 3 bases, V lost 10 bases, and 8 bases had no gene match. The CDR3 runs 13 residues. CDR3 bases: TGTGCCATAAGGACAACAGGGGACACTGAAGCTTTCTTT. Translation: CAIRTTGDTEAFF.

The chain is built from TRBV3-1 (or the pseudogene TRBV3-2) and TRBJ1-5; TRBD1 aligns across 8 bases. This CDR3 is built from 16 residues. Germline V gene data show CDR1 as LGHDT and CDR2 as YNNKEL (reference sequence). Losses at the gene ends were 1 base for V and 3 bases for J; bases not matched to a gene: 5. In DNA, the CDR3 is TGTGCCAGCAGCCAAGGACAGGGGCTGAACAATCAGCCCCAGCATTTT. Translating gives CASSQGQGLNNQPQHF.

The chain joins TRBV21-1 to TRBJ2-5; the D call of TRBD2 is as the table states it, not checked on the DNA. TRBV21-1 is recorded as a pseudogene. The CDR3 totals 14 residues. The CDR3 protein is CASSLWTGKNTQYF. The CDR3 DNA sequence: TGTGCCAGCAGCCTCTGGACGGGAAAGAATACCCAGTACTTC.

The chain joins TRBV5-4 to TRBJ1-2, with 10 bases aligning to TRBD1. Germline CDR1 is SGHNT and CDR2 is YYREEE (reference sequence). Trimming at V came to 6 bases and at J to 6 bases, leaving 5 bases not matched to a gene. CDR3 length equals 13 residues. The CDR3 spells CASTSGQGNGYTF. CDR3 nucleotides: TGTGCCAGCACCTCGGGACAGGGGAATGGCTACACCTTC. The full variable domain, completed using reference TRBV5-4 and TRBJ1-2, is ETGVTQSPTHLIKTRGQQVTLRCSSQSGHNTVSWYQQALGQGPQFIFQYYREEENGRGNFPPRFSGLQFPNYSSELNVNALELDDSALYLCASTSGQGNGYTFGSGTRLTVV.

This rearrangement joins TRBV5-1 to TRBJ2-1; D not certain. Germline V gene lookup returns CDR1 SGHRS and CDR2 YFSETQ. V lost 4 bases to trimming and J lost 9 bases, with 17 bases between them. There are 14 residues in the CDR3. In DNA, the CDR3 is TGCGCCAGCAGCCCCATGGCCGATCGCGGTGAGCAGTTCTTC. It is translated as CASSPMADRGEQFF. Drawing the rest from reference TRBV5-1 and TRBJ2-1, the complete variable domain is KAGVTQTPRYLIKTRGQQVTLSCSPISGHRSVSWYQQTPGQGLQFLFEYFSETQRNKGNFPGRFSGRQFSNSRSEMNVSTLELGDSALYLCASSPMADRGEQFFGPGTRLTVL.

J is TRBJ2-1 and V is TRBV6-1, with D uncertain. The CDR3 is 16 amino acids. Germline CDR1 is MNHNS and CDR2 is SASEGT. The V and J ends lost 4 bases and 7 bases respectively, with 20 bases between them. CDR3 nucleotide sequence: TGTGCCAGCAGTGGCTTCTCATGGGGTAGTAAGAATGAGCAGTTCTTC. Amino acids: CASSGFSWGSKNEQFF.

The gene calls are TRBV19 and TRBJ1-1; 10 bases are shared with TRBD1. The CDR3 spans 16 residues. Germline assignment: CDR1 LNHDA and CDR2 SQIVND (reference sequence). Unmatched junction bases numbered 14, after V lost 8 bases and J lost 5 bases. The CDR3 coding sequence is TGTGCCAGTGATTTCGGGCGGGGACAGGGGCGTACTGAAGCTTTCTTT. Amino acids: CASDFGRGQGRTEAFF.

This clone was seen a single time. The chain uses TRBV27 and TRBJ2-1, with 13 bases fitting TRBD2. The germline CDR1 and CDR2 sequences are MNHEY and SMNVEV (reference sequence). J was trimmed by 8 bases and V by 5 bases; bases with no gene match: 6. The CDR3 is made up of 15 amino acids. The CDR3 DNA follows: TGTGCCAGCAGTATAAGACTAGCGGGGGGCTATGAGCAGTTCTTC. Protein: CASSIRLAGGYEQFF.

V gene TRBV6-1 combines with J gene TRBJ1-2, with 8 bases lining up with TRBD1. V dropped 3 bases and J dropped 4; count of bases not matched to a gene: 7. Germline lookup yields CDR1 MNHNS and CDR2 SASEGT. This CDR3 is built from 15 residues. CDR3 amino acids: CASSDPRGRSYGYTF. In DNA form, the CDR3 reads TGTGCCAGCAGTGACCCCAGGGGGCGAAGCTATGGCTACACCTTC.

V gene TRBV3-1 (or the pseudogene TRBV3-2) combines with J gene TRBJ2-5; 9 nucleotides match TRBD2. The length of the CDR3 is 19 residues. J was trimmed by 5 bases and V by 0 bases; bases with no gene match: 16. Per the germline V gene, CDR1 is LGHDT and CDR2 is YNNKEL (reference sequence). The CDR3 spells CASSQDNHLWRGGAETQYF. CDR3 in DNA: TGTGCCAGCAGCCAAGATAATCACCTATGGCGGGGGGGAGCGGAGACCCAGTACTTC.

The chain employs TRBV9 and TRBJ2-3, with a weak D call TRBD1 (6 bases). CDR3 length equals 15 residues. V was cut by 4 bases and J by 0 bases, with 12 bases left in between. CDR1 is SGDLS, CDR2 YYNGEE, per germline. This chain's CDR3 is CASSPGQLSTDTQYF. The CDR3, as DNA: TGTGCCAGCAGCCCCGGACAGTTAAGCACAGATACGCAGTATTTT.

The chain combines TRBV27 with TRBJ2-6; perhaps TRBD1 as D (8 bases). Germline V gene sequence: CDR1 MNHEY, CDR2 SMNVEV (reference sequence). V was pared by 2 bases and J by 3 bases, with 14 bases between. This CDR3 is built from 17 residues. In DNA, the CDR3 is TGTGCCAGCAGTTTACGGACAGGGAGGGATGGGGCCAACGTCCTGACTTTC. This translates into CASSLRTGRDGANVLTF. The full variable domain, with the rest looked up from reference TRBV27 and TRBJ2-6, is EAQVTQNPRYLITVTGKKLTVTCSQNMNHEYMSWYRQDPGLGLRQIYYSMNVEVTDKGDVPEGYKVSRKEKRNFPLILESPSPNQTSLYFCASSLRTGRDGANVLTFGAGSRLTVL.

This CDR3 reads CASSQVIRTDTQYF. CDR3 nucleotide sequence: TGTGCCAGCAGCCAAGTAATTCGCACAGATACGCAGTATTTT. The rearrangement joins TRBV4-2 to TRBJ2-3; D is ambiguous. The V end lost 1 base, the J end lost 1 base, and 6 bases lay between the germline ends. The germline V gene has CDR1 LGHNA and CDR2 YNFKEQ. There are 14 residues in the CDR3.

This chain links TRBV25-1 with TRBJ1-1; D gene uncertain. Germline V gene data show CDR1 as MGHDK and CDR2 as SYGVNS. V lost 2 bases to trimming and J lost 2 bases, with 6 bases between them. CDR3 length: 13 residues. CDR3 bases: TGTGCCAGCAGTGAACAAGGAAACACTGAAGCTTTCTTT. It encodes CASSEQGNTEAFF. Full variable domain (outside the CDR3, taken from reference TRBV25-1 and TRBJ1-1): EADIYQTPRYLVIGTGKKITLECSQTMGHDKMYWYQQDPGMELHLIHYSYGVNSTEKGDLSSESTVSRIRTEHFPLTLESARPSHTSQYLCASSEQGNTEAFFGQGTRLTVV.

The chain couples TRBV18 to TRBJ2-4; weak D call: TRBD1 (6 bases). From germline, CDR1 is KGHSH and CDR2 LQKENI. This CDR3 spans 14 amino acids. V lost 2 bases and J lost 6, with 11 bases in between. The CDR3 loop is CASSPGGERNIQYF. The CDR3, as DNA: TGTGCCAGCTCACCAGGGGGCGAGAGAAACATTCAGTACTTC.

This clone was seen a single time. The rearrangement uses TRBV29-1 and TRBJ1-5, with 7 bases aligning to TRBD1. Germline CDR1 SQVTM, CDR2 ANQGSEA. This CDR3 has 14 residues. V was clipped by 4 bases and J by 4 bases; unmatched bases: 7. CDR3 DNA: TGCAGCGTTGGCGGGGACAGCCGGAATCAGCCCCAGCATTTT. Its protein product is CSVGGDSRNQPQHF. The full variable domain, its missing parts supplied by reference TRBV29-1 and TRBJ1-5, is SAVISQKPSRDICQRGTSLTIQCQVDSQVTMMFWYRQQPGQSLTLIATANQGSEATYESGFVIDKFPISRPNLTFSTLTVSNMSPEDSSIYLCSVGGDSRNQPQHFGDGTRLSIL.